A single sample gave rise to the 8 T cell receptor beta chains below, sequenced in a study of beta chain features in type 1 diabetes. No cognate antigen is known for these TCRs. The whole isolated RNA underwent reverse transcription, so sequencing captured expressed TCRB transcripts. The data were produced by immunoSEQ multiplex PCR, yet TCRdb's version contains in-frame clones alone and is incomplete. The table has 500,000 to 800,000 clones, 9.5% to 15% seen once; the top ten hold over 0.1%. General observations from the study: Within each of all four CD4+ subsets, Type 1 diabetes patients had TCRB CDR3s that were moderately but significantly shorter.

The specimen sequenced was naive CD4+ T cells from blood. These receptors were collected from a man aged 30 to 45 with type 1 diabetes.

The chain is built from TRBV6-4 and TRBJ2-1, with TRBD1 matching over 10 bases. The CDR3 extends over 16 amino acids. The V segment lost 2 bases and the J segment 7 bases; nucleotides outside the gene matches: 8. CDR1 and CDR2 from the germline V gene are MRHNA and SNTAGT. CDR3 nucleotides: TGTGCCAGCAGTGACACGGGACAGGGGAGAACTAATGAGCAGTTCTTC. The encoded protein is CASSDTGQGRTNEQFF.

This chain connects TRBV4-3 to TRBJ2-5, with 9 bases lining up with TRBD2. V was clipped by 3 bases and J by 5 bases; unmatched bases: 7. The CDR3 has 15 amino acids. Germline CDR1 LGHNA, CDR2 YSLEER. DNA of the CDR3: TGCGCCAGCAGCCAGGGCGGGGGGGCCGTCGAGACCCAGTACTTC. Translated: CASSQGGGAVETQYF.

J is TRBJ1-2 and V is TRBV29-1; 8 positions agree with TRBD1. This CDR3 contains 18 residues. Germline CDR1 SQVTM, CDR2 ANQGSEA. V trimming: 2 bases; J trimming: 0 bases; junction bases outside the gene matches: 14. Here the CDR3 reads CSVEFLSVRGPANYGYTF. CDR3 DNA sequence: TGCAGCGTTGAATTTCTTAGTGTCAGGGGGCCTGCTAACTATGGCTACACCTTC.

The chain carries TRBV2 and TRBJ2-2; 8 bases agree with TRBD2. Germline V gene lookup returns CDR1 SNHLY and CDR2 FYNNEI. V dropped 6 bases and J dropped 7; count of bases not matched to a gene: 10. This CDR3 is built from 15 residues. The CDR3 DNA is TGTGCCAGCAGCGCCGAGGGACTAGTCGGCGGGGAGCTGTTTTTT. This gives the protein CASSAEGLVGGELFF.

In this sample, this clone turned up a few times. Additional DNA sequences in this sample encode the identical CDR3. The chain is built from TRBV5-6 and TRBJ2-7, with 7 bases matching TRBD2. After removal of 1 base from V and 0 bases from J, the junction contained 1 base not matched to a gene. The length of the CDR3 is 14 residues. CDR1 SGHDT and CDR2 YYEEEE come from the germline V gene. The CDR3 here is CASSLRGGSYEQYF. CDR3 coding DNA: TGTGCCAGCAGCTTGCGCGGGGGCTCCTACGAGCAGTACTTC.

The genes are TRBV20-1 and TRBJ2-5; D not resolved. The CDR3 length is 11 residues. Germline CDR1 and CDR2: DFQATT and SNEGSKA (reference sequence). V was pared by 6 bases and J by 5 bases, with 10 bases between. The CDR3 reads CSADGRETQYF. CDR3 in DNA: TGCAGTGCGGACGGAAGGGAGACCCAGTACTTC.

This clone occurred a few times. The CDR3 DNA sequence: TGTGCCAGCAGCATCGGACTAGCGAACTACAATGAGCAGTTCTTC. Its protein is CASSIGLANYNEQFF. This chain joins TRBV9 and TRBJ2-1, with 9 bases identical to TRBD2. The CDR3 covers 15 residues. Germline CDR1 reads SGDLS; CDR2 reads YYNGEE. J was trimmed by 3 bases and V by 4 bases; bases with no gene match: 5.

This clone was counted a few times. V is TRBV28 and J is TRBJ2-3; tentative D call: TRBD2 (6 bases). In germline, CDR1 is MDHEN, CDR2 SYDVKM. This CDR3 has 14 amino acids. The V and J ends lost 4 bases and 2 bases respectively, with 10 bases between them. As DNA, the CDR3 is TGTGCCAGCAGTTCCGGGACTGACACAGATACGCAGTATTTT. Translated, it gives CASSSGTDTDTQYF.